A single sample is the source of the 27 T cell receptor beta chains below, sequenced in a study of blood T cell repertoires in COVID-19. Assay: immunoSEQ multiplex PCR; the TCRdb copy retains only in-frame clones and omits some. The sample consists of 150,000 to 200,000 clones, around nine tenths of them appearing once. The sample comprised peripheral blood. The receptor set was obtained from a man in his fifties with acute or convalescent COVID-19.

The chain is built from TRBV23-1 and TRBJ1-3, with TRBD1 as a possible D gene (6 bases). TRBV23-1 has ORF status, its function being uncertain. The CDR3 runs 19 residues. V was cut by 2 bases and J by 2 bases, with 22 bases left in between. The CDR3 bases are TGCGCCAGCAGTCAAAAGACAGGTCGAAGGAGTGTCGCTGGAAACACCATATATTTT. Translated, it gives CASSQKTGRRSVAGNTIYF.

V and J are TRBV3-1 (or the pseudogene TRBV3-2) and TRBJ2-7; D gene uncertain. The germline gives CDR1 LGHDT, CDR2 YNNKEL (reference sequence). Deletions cut 1 base from V and 2 bases from J, with 6 bases between. The CDR3 runs to 13 residues. CDR3 sequence (DNA): TGTGCCAGCAGCCAAGGGAGTACCTACGAGCAGTACTTC. Its translation: CASSQGSTYEQYF.

The chain joins TRBV3-1 (or the pseudogene TRBV3-2) to TRBJ1-3; unclear D gene. CDR1 LGHDT and CDR2 YNNKEL come from the germline V gene (reference sequence). The CDR3 is 14 amino acids. V gave up 3 bases and J gave up 2 bases, with 8 bases separating them. CDR3 amino acids: CASSQGVAGNTIYF. CDR3 sequence (DNA): TGTGCCAGCAGCCAGGGCGTAGCTGGAAACACCATATATTTT.

This clone showed up just once. The J gene is TRBJ1-6, the V gene TRBV3-1 (or the pseudogene TRBV3-2); unclear D gene. CDR3 length equals 17 residues. V lost 0 bases and J 6 bases, leaving 15 bases between the germline ends. CDR1 is LGHDT and CDR2 is YNNKEL in the germline V gene (reference sequence). CDR3 DNA sequence: TGTGCCAGCAGCCAAGAATCGCGGAGAACCTTTAATTCACCCCTCCACTTT. Amino acid sequence: CASSQESRRTFNSPLHF.

J is TRBJ2-2 and V is TRBV6-5; D not resolved. CDR1 is MNHEY, CDR2 SVGAGI, per germline. Trimming cost V 6 bases and J 5 bases, with 16 bases left between them. The CDR3 has 15 amino acids. CDR3 amino acids: CASRQEVSPTGELFF. The CDR3 nucleotides are TGTGCCAGCAGGCAAGAGGTGTCTCCGACCGGGGAGCTGTTTTTT.

The rearrangement uses TRBV4-3 and TRBJ2-7; tentative D call: TRBD1 (6 bases). Per germline, CDR1 LGHNA and CDR2 YSLEER. The germline V and J ends were trimmed by 4 bases and 1 base, with 14 bases remaining between them. The CDR3 extends over 15 amino acids. CDR3 amino acids: CASSRRGSLSYEQYV. The CDR3 DNA sequence: TGCGCCAGCAGCCGCAGGGGTTCTCTGTCCTACGAGCAGTACGTC.

V usage is TRBV7-9 and J usage is TRBJ2-7; D is ambiguous. The CDR3 extends over 14 amino acids. Germline V gives CDR1 SEHNR, CDR2 FQNEAQ (reference sequence). The V gene lost 3 bases and the J gene lost 0 bases, with 9 bases spanning the gap. In nucleotides, the CDR3 is TGTGCCAGCAGCTTTATTAGCTTCTCCTACGAGCAGTACTTC. Protein product: CASSFISFSYEQYF.

The gene calls are TRBV6-5 and TRBJ2-7, with 8 bases aligning to TRBD1. This CDR3 contains 15 residues. The germline CDR1 and CDR2 sequences are MNHEY and SVGAGI. The V segment lost 5 bases and the J segment 6 bases; nucleotides outside the gene matches: 12. CDR3 region: CASSRRTGTLREQYF. Written as DNA, the CDR3 is TGTGCCAGCAGTAGAAGGACAGGGACTCTCCGCGAGCAGTACTTC.

The chain employs TRBV18 and TRBJ2-2; D possibly corresponds to TRBD2 (6 bases). The CDR3 totals 18 residues. Trimming removed 3 bases from V and 1 base from J, with 18 bases in between. In germline, CDR1 is KGHSH, CDR2 LQKENI. CDR3 amino acids: CASSPLRSGVGNTGELFF. CDR3 nucleotides: TGTGCCAGCTCACCCCTTCGTAGCGGAGTGGGGAACACCGGGGAGCTGTTTTTT.

This chain links TRBV28 with TRBJ2-1; the match to TRBD2 covers 10 bases. The CDR3 contains 15 residues. Germline-derived CDR1 and CDR2 are MDHEN and SYDVKM. Trimming took 8 bases from V and 0 from J; bases not matched to a gene: 4. CDR3 residues: CASFSSGSSYNEQFF. DNA for the CDR3: TGTGCCAGCTTTTCTAGCGGGAGCTCCTACAATGAGCAGTTCTTC. The full variable domain, its missing parts supplied by reference TRBV28 and TRBJ2-1, is DVKVTQSSRYLVKRTGEKVFLECVQDMDHENMFWYRQDPGLGLRLIYFSYDVKMKEKGDIPEGYSVSREKKERFSLILESASTNQTSMYLCASFSSGSSYNEQFFGPGTRLTVL.

The chain links TRBV30 to TRBJ1-4; no clear D. Trimming cost V 1 base and J 2 bases, with 5 bases left between them. Germline V CDR1 and CDR2: GTSNPN, SVGIG (reference sequence). The CDR3 consists of 13 residues. CDR3 bases: TGTGCCTGGAGTGACACGACTAATGAAAAACTGTTTTTT. Its protein is CAWSDTTNEKLFF.

This chain joins TRBV27 and TRBJ1-2; D is possibly TRBD1 (5 bases). The CDR3 is made up of 15 amino acids. Germline V gene sequence: CDR1 MNHEY, CDR2 SMNVEV (reference sequence). The V end was cut by 5 bases, the J end by 2 bases, with 15 bases between. The CDR3 protein is CASSAIGGTNYGYTF. As DNA, the CDR3 is TGTGCCAGCAGTGCCATTGGAGGGACCAACTATGGCTACACCTTC.

The chain carries TRBV7-2 and TRBJ2-2; D ambiguous. The germline V gene encodes CDR1 SGHTA and CDR2 FQGNSA. V lost 5 bases, J lost 6 bases, and 10 bases lay in between. The CDR3 runs 13 residues. CDR3 residues: CASSPELAGELFF. DNA of the CDR3: TGTGCCAGCAGCCCTGAGTTGGCCGGGGAGCTGTTTTTT.

This clone was seen just once. J is TRBJ2-1 and V is TRBV28; no definite D call. Germline CDR1 is MDHEN and CDR2 is SYDVKM. The CDR3 has 14 amino acids. V lost 7 bases, J lost 2 bases, and 12 bases lay in between. The CDR3 spells CASIHGSPYNEQFF. DNA for the CDR3: TGTGCCAGCATACACGGGTCTCCCTACAATGAGCAGTTCTTC.

The chain employs TRBV11-3 and TRBJ2-3, with D perhaps matching TRBD1 (5 bases). The CDR3 extends over 13 amino acids. Germline V lookup: CDR1 SGHNT, CDR2 YENEEA. V was trimmed by 8 bases and J by 2 bases, leaving 11 bases between them. CDR3 protein: CASARADTDTQYF. CDR3 in DNA: TGTGCCAGCGCCAGGGCCGACACAGATACGCAGTATTTT.

The genes are TRBV13 and TRBJ1-1, with 11 bases matching TRBD1. Germline V lookup: CDR1 PRHDT, CDR2 FYEKMQ (reference sequence). Germline trimming cut 6 bases from V and 4 bases from J; bases unmatched to any gene: 13. The CDR3 sequence is 17 residues long. CDR3 in amino acids: CASRRRTGGVRATEAFF. CDR3 nucleotide sequence: TGTGCCAGCAGGCGAAGGACAGGGGGCGTAAGGGCCACTGAAGCTTTCTTT.

V and J are TRBV6-5 and TRBJ2-7; D perhaps matches TRBD2 (5 bases). Germline loops: CDR1 MNHEY, CDR2 SVGAGI. The length of the CDR3 is 12 residues. V lost 6 bases and J 0 bases, leaving 6 bases between the germline ends. The CDR3 spells CASRTNSYEQYF. The CDR3 DNA follows: TGTGCCAGCAGGACTAACTCCTACGAGCAGTACTTC.

This clone was seen only once. The rearrangement uses TRBV9 and TRBJ1-3; weak D call: TRBD1 (6 bases). This CDR3 has 16 residues. Germline assignment: CDR1 SGDLS and CDR2 YYNGEE. V lost 0 bases and J lost 3, with 13 bases in between. CDR3 bases: TGTGCCAGCAGCGTAGCTACGGCAGGGGATGGAAACACCATATATTTT. Translated: CASSVATAGDGNTIYF.

This chain joins TRBV7-2 and TRBJ2-1; D unclear. This CDR3 is 11 amino acids long. Germline V lookup: CDR1 SGHTA, CDR2 FQGNSA. The germline V and J ends were trimmed by 5 bases and 11 bases, with 10 bases remaining between them. The CDR3 sequence is CASSPRYQQFF. The CDR3 DNA sequence: TGTGCCAGCAGCCCCCGGTACCAGCAGTTCTTC.

The chain links TRBV21-1 to TRBJ2-1; no DNA check was done on the table's D call, TRBD1. TRBV21-1 is a pseudogene segment. CDR3 length: 17 amino acids. CDR3 nucleotides: TGTGCCAGCAGCAAAGCTTACAGGGGGACGTCCTACAATGAGCAGTTCTTC. The encoded protein is CASSKAYRGTSYNEQFF.

The chain employs TRBV6-6 and TRBJ2-7; 8 bases line up with TRBD2. Germline trimming cut 6 bases from V and 1 base from J; bases unmatched to any gene: 8. The CDR3 has 15 amino acids. CDR1 is MNHNY, CDR2 SVGAGI, per germline (reference sequence). In DNA, the CDR3 is TGTGCCAGCAGACCCGGGGGGGGCAATTCCTACGAGCAGTACGTC. Translating it yields CASRPGGGNSYEQYV.

This clone showed up just once. The rearrangement links TRBV27 to TRBJ2-7; 12 nucleotides align to TRBD1. Losses at the gene ends were 2 bases for V and 7 bases for J; bases not matched to a gene: 6. The CDR3 runs to 15 residues. Germline CDR1 MNHEY, CDR2 SMNVEV (reference sequence). Here the CDR3 reads CASSLPGQGAREQYF. For the CDR3, the DNA is TGTGCCAGCAGTTTACCGGGACAGGGGGCGCGTGAGCAGTACTTC.

CDR3 bases: TGTGCCAGCAGTTTGTGGCAGGGCGACACTGAAGCTTTCTTT. Translating gives CASSLWQGDTEAFF. V is TRBV28 and J is TRBJ1-1; D may be TRBD1 (5 bases). The V gene's germline CDR1 is MDHEN and CDR2 SYDVKM. The CDR3 has 14 residues. The V end was cut by 3 bases, the J end by 3 bases, with 11 bases between.

The gene calls are TRBV27 and TRBJ1-4, with no clear D. CDR1 is MNHEY and CDR2 is SMNVEV in the germline V gene (reference sequence). V was shortened by 1 base and J by 4 bases, with 7 bases between the two germline ends. This CDR3 spans 14 amino acids. The CDR3 nucleotides read TGTGCCAGCAGTTTATACGGAGATAATGAAAAACTGTTTTTT. This encodes CASSLYGDNEKLFF.

CDR3 residues: CASRFQPGQHQETQYF. DNA of the CDR3: TGTGCCAGCAGATTTCAGCCGGGACAGCATCAAGAGACCCAGTACTTC. The chain joins TRBV21-1 to TRBJ2-5; the table's TRBD1 call for D was not verified on the DNA. TRBV21-1 corresponds to a pseudogene. There are 16 residues in the CDR3.

The chain joins TRBV3-1 (or the pseudogene TRBV3-2) to TRBJ2-2; D might be TRBD1 (5 bases). CDR1 and CDR2 (germline): LGHDT, YNNKEL (reference sequence). V was trimmed by 1 base and J by 5 bases, leaving 14 bases between them. The CDR3 is 16 residues long. This chain's CDR3 is CASSQAPMGPTGELFF. The CDR3 nucleotides read TGTGCCAGCAGCCAAGCCCCCATGGGGCCAACCGGGGAGCTGTTTTTT.

The chain combines TRBV19 with TRBJ1-5, with 8 nucleotides matching TRBD1. Trimming removed 7 bases from V and 6 bases from J; junction bases left unmatched: 8. There are 14 residues in the CDR3. The germline V gene has CDR1 LNHDA and CDR2 SQIVND (reference sequence). The CDR3 loop is CASNDRGVGQPQHF. CDR3 DNA sequence: TGTGCCAGTAACGACAGGGGAGTGGGTCAGCCCCAGCATTTT.